These 23 T cell receptor beta chains share one sample of origin, sequenced in a study of T cell changes during pregnancy in multiple sclerosis. Clones were read by immunoSEQ multiplex PCR, and TCRdb kept only the in-frame ones, dropping some. The sample lists 100,000 or so clones, approximately 91% occurring once. Source: peripheral blood, taken in the second trimester of pregnancy. Every receptor here comes from a female donor with multiple sclerosis, enrolled in a pregnancy study.

The chain combines TRBV27 with TRBJ1-4, with D possibly matching TRBD1 (6 bases). The CDR3 consists of 17 residues. Germline values: CDR1 MNHEY, CDR2 SMNVEV (reference sequence). The V end was cut by 0 bases, the J end by 0 bases, with 11 bases between. This chain's CDR3 is CASSLSPHRATNEKLFF. The CDR3, as DNA: TGTGCCAGCAGTTTATCCCCTCACAGGGCAACTAATGAAAAACTGTTTTTT. Based on the CDR3 plus reference TRBV27 and TRBJ1-4, the full variable domain is EAQVTQNPRYLITVTGKKLTVTCSQNMNHEYMSWYRQDPGLGLRQIYYSMNVEVTDKGDVPEGYKVSRKEKRNFPLILESPSPNQTSLYFCASSLSPHRATNEKLFFGSGTQLSVL.

The chain employs TRBV7-2 and TRBJ1-1; D unclear. The CDR3 covers 13 residues. Germline V CDR1 and CDR2: SGHTA, FQGNSA. Trimming shortened V by 2 bases and J by 6 bases, and 10 bases separated the two germline ends. Here the CDR3 DNA reads TGTGCCAGCAGCTTATCGGGAGTCGCTGAAGCTTTCTTT. Its protein is CASSLSGVAEAFF.

The chain recombines TRBV27 with TRBJ2-1; TRBD2 aligns across 11 bases. Germline CDR1 reads MNHEY; CDR2 reads SMNVEV (reference sequence). V lost 7 bases, J lost 8 bases, and 10 bases stayed unmatched. The CDR3 covers 15 residues. CDR3 region: CASMGLAGGLDEQFF. The CDR3 bases are TGTGCCAGCATGGGTCTAGCGGGAGGCCTAGATGAGCAGTTCTTC.

Details on this clone: This same CDR3 is encoded by further DNA sequences in the sample. This chain connects TRBV19 to TRBJ2-1; 10 nucleotides align to TRBD2. J gave up 5 bases and V 4 bases, and 2 bases lay outside the gene matches. CDR3 size: 14 residues. Germline V gene data show CDR1 as LNHDA and CDR2 as SQIVND (reference sequence). CDR3 DNA sequence: TGTGCCAGTAGTAGGACTAGCGGAAACAATGAGCAGTTCTTC. Amino acid sequence: CASSRTSGNNEQFF. The full variable domain, completed using reference TRBV19 and TRBJ2-1, is DGGITQSPKYLFRKEGQNVTLSCEQNLNHDAMYWYRQDPGQGLRLIYYSQIVNDFQKGDIAEGYSVSREKKESFPLTVTSAQKNPTAFYLCASSRTSGNNEQFFGPGTRLTVL.

With respect to this clone: A read error may produce the germline difference seen at one junction end. V is TRBV7-7 and J is TRBJ2-1; the match to TRBD2 covers 7 bases. Germline V gene lookup returns CDR1 SSHAT and CDR2 FNYEAQ (reference sequence). This CDR3 has 15 amino acids. The CDR3: CASSLRGRAVDEQFF. The CDR3 region has the DNA TGTGCTAGCAGCTTAAGAGGGAGGGCCGTCGATGAGCAGTTCTTC.

The sample holds one count of this clone. V is TRBV19 and J is TRBJ2-2; TRBD1 aligns across 7 bases. Per the germline V gene, CDR1 is LNHDA and CDR2 is SQIVND (reference sequence). The trim removed 5 bases at V and 0 bases at J, leaving 0 bases unmatched. This CDR3 spans 14 amino acids. Here the CDR3 DNA reads TGTGCCAGTAGTGGACAGGCGAACACCGGGGAGCTGTTTTTT. This codes for CASSGQANTGELFF.

The chain couples TRBV30 to TRBJ1-1, with D perhaps TRBD1 (6 bases). Trimming took 3 bases from V and 4 from J, leaving 12 bases between them. Germline V gene data show CDR1 as GTSNPN and CDR2 as SVGIG (reference sequence). The CDR3 is 13 residues long. The DNA of the CDR3 is TGTGCCTGGAGCCGGACAGTTTTCACTGAAGCTTTCTTT. It codes for CAWSRTVFTEAFF.

J is TRBJ2-7 and V is TRBV19; D unclear. V shed 1 base and J shed 2 bases, with 6 bases lying between them. Germline lookup yields CDR1 LNHDA and CDR2 SQIVND (reference sequence). This CDR3 contains 13 residues. This chain's CDR3 is CASSIGTAYEQYF. The CDR3 DNA reads TGTGCCAGTAGTATAGGTACGGCCTACGAGCAGTACTTC.

The rearrangement uses TRBV19 and TRBJ1-3, with D unclear. The CDR3 spans 12 residues. Between the trimmed V and J ends, which lost 7 bases and 0 bases, there was a span of 4 bases. Germline CDR1 is LNHDA and CDR2 is SQIVND (reference sequence). This chain's CDR3 is CASISSGNTIYF. CDR3 bases: TGTGCCAGTATCAGCTCTGGAAACACCATATATTTT.

This rearrangement joins TRBV7-2 to TRBJ2-1, with 7 bases fitting TRBD2. Looked up from germline, CDR1 is SGHTA and CDR2 is FQGNSA. Trimming removed 1 base from V and 8 bases from J; junction bases left unmatched: 8. CDR3 length equals 15 residues. CDR3 loop: CASSLVGRESDEQFF. In nucleotides, the CDR3 is TGTGCCAGCAGCTTAGTCGGGCGGGAGTCCGATGAGCAGTTCTTC.

V and J are TRBV27 and TRBJ1-5; 8 bases fit TRBD1. The germline gives CDR1 MNHEY, CDR2 SMNVEV (reference sequence). The V gene end was trimmed by 0 bases and the J gene end by 11 bases; junction bases not matched to a gene: 6. The CDR3 runs 14 residues. This chain's CDR3 is CASSLSGQGRAQHF. CDR3 in DNA: TGTGCCAGCAGTTTATCTGGACAGGGTAGAGCCCAGCATTTT.

The V call is TRBV9, the J call TRBJ2-5; 10 nucleotides match TRBD1. This CDR3 is 15 amino acids long. The trim removed 2 bases at V and 3 bases at J, leaving 4 bases unmatched. Germline CDR1 reads SGDLS; CDR2 reads YYNGEE. The CDR3 region is CASSVSGTGEETQYF. DNA for the CDR3: TGTGCCAGCAGCGTCTCCGGGACAGGGGAAGAGACCCAGTACTTC.

The V call is TRBV7-2, the J call TRBJ2-7; D possibly corresponds to TRBD2 (5 bases). V was cut by 5 bases and J by 1 base, with 6 bases left in between. CDR3 length equals 12 residues. The germline CDR1 and CDR2 sequences are SGHTA and FQGNSA. As DNA, the CDR3 is TGTGCCAGCAGCCCGGGATCCTACGAGCAGTACTTC. It encodes CASSPGSYEQYF.

The V gene is TRBV19, the J gene TRBJ2-5; 8 nucleotides agree with TRBD2. Trimming at V came to 3 bases and at J to 5 bases, leaving 11 bases not matched to a gene. CDR1 and CDR2 (germline): LNHDA, SQIVND (reference sequence). CDR3 length equals 16 residues. This CDR3 is CASSILAGGPGETQYF. CDR3 nucleotides: TGTGCCAGTAGTATTCTCGCGGGAGGCCCAGGGGAGACCCAGTACTTC.

The gene calls are TRBV4-3 and TRBJ2-1; 12 bases are a match to TRBD2. In germline, CDR1 is LGHNA, CDR2 YSLEER. V lost 3 bases to trimming and J lost 6 bases; unmatched junction nucleotides: 6. The CDR3 consists of 16 residues. The CDR3: CASSHPGLAGGNEQFF. The CDR3, as DNA: TGCGCCAGCAGCCACCCGGGACTAGCGGGTGGCAATGAGCAGTTCTTC.

The chain carries TRBV4-3 and TRBJ1-4; tentative D call: TRBD1 (6 bases). V gave up 1 base and J gave up 2 bases, with 11 bases separating them. The CDR3 spans 16 residues. Germline V gene sequence: CDR1 LGHNA, CDR2 YSLEER. CDR3 sequence (DNA): TGCGCCAGCAGCCAAGTCATCAGGGGCACTAATGAAAAACTGTTTTTT. Translated, it gives CASSQVIRGTNEKLFF.

The genes are TRBV4-3 and TRBJ2-3, with 8 bases matching TRBD2. Per the germline V gene, CDR1 is LGHNA and CDR2 is YSLEER. The junction had 2 bases not matched to a gene; V was cut back by 1 base and J by 5 bases. CDR3 length equals 14 residues. This chain's CDR3 is CASSQVAGRDTQYF. The CDR3 region has the DNA TGCGCCAGCAGCCAAGTAGCGGGACGAGATACGCAGTATTTT.

The V gene is TRBV2, the J gene TRBJ2-2; 11 bases match TRBD2. The germline CDR1 and CDR2 sequences are SNHLY and FYNNEI. The V and J ends lost 6 bases and 1 base, in that order; junction bases with no gene match: 4. The CDR3 runs 16 residues. CDR3 nucleotides: TGTGCCAGCAGATTTACTAGCGGGAGGAACACCGGGGAGCTGTTTTTT. Translation: CASRFTSGRNTGELFF.

V and J are TRBV6-6 and TRBJ2-7; 13 positions match TRBD2. The germline V gene encodes CDR1 MNHNY and CDR2 SVGAGI (reference sequence). The junction had 12 bases not matched to a gene; V was cut back by 7 bases and J by 6 bases. There are 16 residues in the CDR3. The CDR3 DNA reads TGTGCCAGCATTAATCCCGGACTAGCGGGAGCGGGCGAGCAGTACTTC. Its translation: CASINPGLAGAGEQYF.

The CDR3 is CASSLLRETGLGKLFF. DNA for the CDR3: TGTGCCAGCAGTTTGTTACGCGAGACAGGACTAGGAAAACTGTTTTTT. The chain is built from TRBV27 and TRBJ1-4; TRBD1 is a possible D gene (6 bases). The germline gives CDR1 MNHEY, CDR2 SMNVEV (reference sequence). The CDR3 is 16 residues long. Trimming took 3 bases from V and 10 from J, leaving 21 bases between them. The full variable domain, rest sourced from reference TRBV27 and TRBJ1-4, is EAQVTQNPRYLITVTGKKLTVTCSQNMNHEYMSWYRQDPGLGLRQIYYSMNVEVTDKGDVPEGYKVSRKEKRNFPLILESPSPNQTSLYFCASSLLRETGLGKLFFGSGTQLSVL.

V usage is TRBV11-3 and J usage is TRBJ2-5, with D tentatively TRBD2 (6 bases). The CDR3 is made up of 15 amino acids. V lost 1 base and J 5 bases, leaving 14 bases between the germline ends. Germline CDR1 is SGHNT and CDR2 is YENEEA. CDR3 nucleotides: TGTGCCAGCAGCTTAGTGTGCGGGGATGGGGAGACCCAGTACTTC. It is translated as CASSLVCGDGETQYF.

This CDR3 is CASTSRGGAANTEAFF. The CDR3 nucleotides read TGCGCCAGTACAAGCAGAGGGGGGGCAGCGAACACTGAAGCTTTCTTT. The chain joins TRBV5-1 to TRBJ1-1; perhaps TRBD1 as D (6 bases). Trimming pared 8 bases from V and 1 base from J, leaving 21 bases between. Germline CDR1 is SGHRS and CDR2 is YFSETQ. The CDR3 extends over 16 amino acids.

The chain joins TRBV7-3 to TRBJ2-2; D possibly corresponds to TRBD1 (5 bases). CDR1 and CDR2 from the germline V gene are SGHTA and FQGTGA. The CDR3 spans 15 residues. Between the trimmed V and J ends, which lost 6 bases and 8 bases, there was a span of 19 bases. CDR3 nucleotide sequence: TGTGCCAGCAGTCAAAGGGTCCAGGGCCGAGGGGAGCTGTTTTTT. Translation gives CASSQRVQGRGELFF.